Listed below are T cell receptor beta chains from one sample, sequenced in a study of patients and donors after allogeneic stem cell transplantation. TCRdb re-analysed the RT-PCR reads in MiXCR, keeping a single row per CDR3 protein. The data contain 160,000 or so distinct CDR3 sequences, roughly 22% of them seen just once; the ten biggest clones take up roughly 25%. Sequencing was carried out using blood, either unsorted or a sorted T cell fraction (not recorded which). These receptor sequences come from a human donor who was either an allogeneic HSCT recipient or a stem cell or donor lymphocyte infusion donor (not recorded which). It is not recorded whose cells these are; they may come from a transplant donor. CDR3s include the opening cysteine and the closing phenylalanine or tryptophan. Each record gives: CDR3 length, V gene, clone size, D gene, J gene, CDR3 DNA, CDR3 protein. D genes are given only for firm matches. Only part of the rows carry a size: once, few, many, or a class if the clone is expanded.

cdr3_length: 13
v_call: TRBV29-1
clone_size: few
d_call: NA
j_call: TRBJ2-1
cdr3_nt: TGCAGCGTTGGAACGGAATCCTACAATGAGCAGTTCTTC
cdr3_aa: CSVGTESYNEQFF

cdr3_length: 15
v_call: TRBV15
clone_size: NA
d_call: TRBD1
j_call: TRBJ2-7
cdr3_nt: TGTGCCACCAGCAGAGGATGGGACAGCTCCTACGAGCAGTACTTC
cdr3_aa: CATSRGWDSSYEQYF

cdr3_length: 15
v_call: TRBV6-6
clone_size: NA
d_call: NA
j_call: TRBJ2-1
cdr3_nt: TGTGCCAGCAGCCTTACAGAGTTCCCCTACAATGAGCAGTTCTTC
cdr3_aa: CASSLTEFPYNEQFF

cdr3_length: 17
v_call: TRBV3-1
clone_size: NA
d_call: NA
j_call: TRBJ1-2
cdr3_nt: TGTGCCAGCAGCCAAAGCGGGGCCGGTTCGGGACAATATGGCTACACCTTC
cdr3_aa: CASSQSGAGSGQYGYTF

cdr3_length: 13
v_call: TRBV20-1
clone_size: NA
d_call: NA
j_call: TRBJ1-6
cdr3_nt: TGCAGTGCCCGCGTTCTTGAGAATTCACCCCTCCACTTT
cdr3_aa: CSARVLENSPLHF

cdr3_length: 11
v_call: TRBV6-6
clone_size: NA
d_call: NA
j_call: TRBJ1-1
cdr3_nt: TGTGCCAGCGGACAGTTCACTGAAGCTTTCTTT
cdr3_aa: CASGQFTEAFF

cdr3_length: 13
v_call: TRBV5-1
clone_size: NA
d_call: NA
j_call: TRBJ2-7
cdr3_nt: TGCGCCAGCAGCTGGGTTACAGCCTACGAGCAGTACTTC
cdr3_aa: CASSWVTAYEQYF

cdr3_length: 16
v_call: TRBV24-1
clone_size: NA
d_call: NA
j_call: TRBJ1-1
cdr3_nt: TGTGCCACCAGTGACTCTCGGACAGATCGGAGCACTGAAGCTTTCTTT
cdr3_aa: CATSDSRTDRSTEAFF

cdr3_length: 16
v_call: TRBV6-2/TRBV6-3
clone_size: NA
d_call: NA
j_call: TRBJ2-1
cdr3_nt: TGTGCCAGCAGTTACTCGGGAGTCTTAGGGGCAGATGAGCAGTTCTTC
cdr3_aa: CASSYSGVLGADEQFF

cdr3_length: 15
v_call: TRBV11-2
clone_size: NA
d_call: TRBD2
j_call: TRBJ2-1
cdr3_nt: TGTGCCAGCAGCACCAGCGGGAGCTCCTACAATGAGCAGTTCTTC
cdr3_aa: CASSTSGSSYNEQFF

cdr3_length: 14
v_call: TRBV5-1
clone_size: few
d_call: NA
j_call: TRBJ2-5
cdr3_nt: TGCGCCAGCAGCTTGACAGGGTGGTCGGAGACCCAGTACTTC
cdr3_aa: CASSLTGWSETQYF

cdr3_length: 15
v_call: TRBV5-5
clone_size: NA
d_call: TRBD2
j_call: TRBJ2-7
cdr3_nt: TGTGCCAGCAGCTTGGTTCTAGCGGGAGTTTACGAGCAGTACTTC
cdr3_aa: CASSLVLAGVYEQYF

cdr3_length: 15
v_call: TRBV5-1
clone_size: many
d_call: NA
j_call: TRBJ2-1
cdr3_nt: TGCGCCAGCAGCATTACGAGACAGCTCTACAATGAGCAGTTCTTC
cdr3_aa: CASSITRQLYNEQFF

cdr3_length: 14
v_call: TRBV5-1
clone_size: NA
d_call: NA
j_call: TRBJ2-1
cdr3_nt: TGCGCCAGCAGCTTGTCGATGGGGCACAATGAGCAGTTCTTC
cdr3_aa: CASSLSMGHNEQFF

cdr3_length: 16
v_call: TRBV20-1
clone_size: few
d_call: TRBD1
j_call: TRBJ1-2
cdr3_nt: TGCAGTGCAACCGGGACAGGGAATTCCTACCGCGGCGGCTACACCTTC
cdr3_aa: CSATGTGNSYRGGYTF

cdr3_length: 15
v_call: TRBV29-1
clone_size: NA
d_call: NA
j_call: TRBJ1-2
cdr3_nt: TGCAGCGTGCGACCCCGGGACACCTCTCAGGGGGGCTACACCTTC
cdr3_aa: CSVRPRDTSQGGYTF

cdr3_length: 13
v_call: TRBV6-2/TRBV6-3
clone_size: NA
d_call: NA
j_call: TRBJ1-1
cdr3_nt: TGTGCCAGCAGTTACTCGGAGAACACTGAAGCTTTCTTT
cdr3_aa: CASSYSENTEAFF

cdr3_length: 12
v_call: TRBV12-3/TRBV12-4
clone_size: NA
d_call: TRBD1
j_call: TRBJ2-7
cdr3_nt: TGTGCCAGCAGCACCGACAGGGTAAAGCAGTACTTC
cdr3_aa: CASSTDRVKQYF

cdr3_length: 13
v_call: TRBV29-1
clone_size: few
d_call: NA
j_call: TRBJ1-5
cdr3_nt: TGCAGCGTTGGGGAGGGGAGCAATCAGCCCCAGCATTTT
cdr3_aa: CSVGEGSNQPQHF

cdr3_length: 15
v_call: TRBV12-3/TRBV12-4
clone_size: few
d_call: NA
j_call: TRBJ2-3
cdr3_nt: TGTGCCAGCAGTTTGTACTTCCCCATGATGGATACGCAGTATTTT
cdr3_aa: CASSLYFPMMDTQYF

cdr3_length: 16
v_call: TRBV4-3
clone_size: NA
d_call: NA
j_call: TRBJ2-2
cdr3_nt: TGCGCCAGCAGCCAAGCCTTACGGCCGAACACCGGGGAGCTGTTTTTT
cdr3_aa: CASSQALRPNTGELFF

cdr3_length: 15
v_call: TRBV10-3
clone_size: NA
d_call: NA
j_call: TRBJ2-1
cdr3_nt: TGTGCCATCAGTCTCGATACCGGGACCTACAATGAGCAGTTCTTC
cdr3_aa: CAISLDTGTYNEQFF

cdr3_length: 17
v_call: TRBV9
clone_size: NA
d_call: TRBD2
j_call: TRBJ2-3
cdr3_nt: TGTGCCAGCAGCGTAAGGACTAGCGGGACTAGCACAGATACGCAGTATTTT
cdr3_aa: CASSVRTSGTSTDTQYF

cdr3_length: 11
v_call: TRBV5-1
clone_size: NA
d_call: NA
j_call: TRBJ2-1
cdr3_nt: TGCGCCAGCAGCTTGTTTGGTGAGCAGTTCTTC
cdr3_aa: CASSLFGEQFF

cdr3_length: 14
v_call: TRBV25-1
clone_size: NA
d_call: NA
j_call: TRBJ1-1
cdr3_nt: TGTGCCAGCAGTGAATCGGGGTGGGCCACTGAAGCTTTCTTT
cdr3_aa: CASSESGWATEAFF

cdr3_length: 12
v_call: TRBV25-1
clone_size: NA
d_call: NA
j_call: TRBJ2-1
cdr3_nt: TGTGCCAGCAGTGAACAGCCCAATGAGCAGTTCTTC
cdr3_aa: CASSEQPNEQFF

cdr3_length: 14
v_call: TRBV12-3/TRBV12-4
clone_size: NA
d_call: NA
j_call: TRBJ1-1
cdr3_nt: TGTGCCAGCAGCGTGGGAGGTTTGAACACTGAAGCTTTCTTT
cdr3_aa: CASSVGGLNTEAFF

cdr3_length: 12
v_call: TRBV6-5
clone_size: NA
d_call: NA
j_call: TRBJ1-1
cdr3_nt: TGTGCCAGCAGTTACGGTGTAGGAAGTCCTTTCTTT
cdr3_aa: CASSYGVGSPFF

cdr3_length: 13
v_call: TRBV5-1
clone_size: few
d_call: TRBD1
j_call: TRBJ2-1
cdr3_nt: TGCGCCAGCAGCGAGACAGGGGTGGATGAGCAGTTCTTC
cdr3_aa: CASSETGVDEQFF

cdr3_length: 15
v_call: TRBV20-1
clone_size: NA
d_call: TRBD1
j_call: TRBJ2-3
cdr3_nt: TGCAGTGCTAAGACGCCAGAGGGGGCAAGGGATACGCAGTATTTT
cdr3_aa: CSAKTPEGARDTQYF

cdr3_length: 17
v_call: TRBV18
clone_size: few
d_call: NA
j_call: TRBJ1-6
cdr3_nt: TGTGCCAGCTCACCATCCGCGGTCGCAGACAATAATTCACCCCTCCACTTT
cdr3_aa: CASSPSAVADNNSPLHF

cdr3_length: 19
v_call: TRBV5-1
clone_size: few
d_call: TRBD1
j_call: TRBJ1-4
cdr3_nt: TGCGCCAGCAGCTCGACTCAATCCCGGGACAGGGAGGGCAATGAAAAACTGTTTTTT
cdr3_aa: CASSSTQSRDREGNEKLFF

cdr3_length: 14
v_call: TRBV6-6
clone_size: few
d_call: NA
j_call: TRBJ1-1
cdr3_nt: TGTGCCAGCGGACGTCGAGGGGAGGTGACTGAAGCTTTCTTT
cdr3_aa: CASGRRGEVTEAFF

cdr3_length: 12
v_call: TRBV3-1
clone_size: few
d_call: NA
j_call: TRBJ1-4
cdr3_nt: TGTGCCAGCAGCCCGCAGGGGGAAAAACTGTTTTTT
cdr3_aa: CASSPQGEKLFF

cdr3_length: 14
v_call: TRBV10-3
clone_size: NA
d_call: NA
j_call: TRBJ2-7
cdr3_nt: TGTGCCATCAGTGATGGCGGAGCGACCTACGAGCAGTACTTC
cdr3_aa: CAISDGGATYEQYF

cdr3_length: 13
v_call: TRBV6-6
clone_size: few
d_call: TRBD1
j_call: TRBJ1-5
cdr3_nt: TGTGCCAGCATAGGGGGCGTTAATCAGCCCCAGCATTTT
cdr3_aa: CASIGGVNQPQHF

cdr3_length: 16
v_call: TRBV12-3/TRBV12-4
clone_size: few
d_call: NA
j_call: TRBJ2-7
cdr3_nt: TGTGCCAGCAGCCCCCGAAGCCTCTCAGGCGTCTACGAGCAGTACTTC
cdr3_aa: CASSPRSLSGVYEQYF

cdr3_length: 16
v_call: TRBV7-9
clone_size: few
d_call: NA
j_call: TRBJ1-2
cdr3_nt: TGTGCCAGCAGCTCGGTTCCCCCCGACAGGAACTATGGCTACACCTTC
cdr3_aa: CASSSVPPDRNYGYTF

cdr3_length: 13
v_call: TRBV5-1
clone_size: NA
d_call: NA
j_call: TRBJ1-2
cdr3_nt: TGCGCCAGCAGCTTGGAAGGGGAGTGGGGCTACACCTTC
cdr3_aa: CASSLEGEWGYTF

cdr3_length: 13
v_call: TRBV7-3
clone_size: NA
d_call: NA
j_call: TRBJ1-1
cdr3_nt: TGTGCCAGCAGCTTATTTGAGAACACTGAAGCTTTCTTT
cdr3_aa: CASSLFENTEAFF

cdr3_length: 15
v_call: TRBV30
clone_size: few
d_call: NA
j_call: TRBJ1-5
cdr3_nt: TGTGCCTGGAGTGTATGGGGGGCTTCGCATCAGCCCCAGCATTTT
cdr3_aa: CAWSVWGASHQPQHF

cdr3_length: 12
v_call: TRBV10-3
clone_size: NA
d_call: NA
j_call: TRBJ2-3
cdr3_nt: TGTGCCATCAGTGGAGAAACAGATACGCAGTATTTT
cdr3_aa: CAISGETDTQYF

cdr3_length: 15
v_call: TRBV27
clone_size: NA
d_call: NA
j_call: TRBJ1-1
cdr3_nt: TGTGCCAGCAGAACAAGCCTCGGGACCGGCCCTGAAGCTTTCTTT
cdr3_aa: CASRTSLGTGPEAFF

cdr3_length: 15
v_call: TRBV5-5
clone_size: few
d_call: TRBD1
j_call: TRBJ2-7
cdr3_nt: TGTGCCAGCAGCTTTTATCTTGGACAGGGCTACGAGCAGTACTTC
cdr3_aa: CASSFYLGQGYEQYF

cdr3_length: 14
v_call: TRBV7-9
clone_size: few
d_call: NA
j_call: TRBJ2-7
cdr3_nt: TGTGCCAGCAGCTTGGGACGGAGTACCTACGAGCAGTACTTC
cdr3_aa: CASSLGRSTYEQYF

cdr3_length: 16
v_call: TRBV20-1
clone_size: NA
d_call: NA
j_call: TRBJ1-2
cdr3_nt: TGCAGTGCTAGATTCCCTTTCGGGCAGGTTATTTATGGCTACACCTTC
cdr3_aa: CSARFPFGQVIYGYTF

cdr3_length: 15
v_call: TRBV5-5
clone_size: NA
d_call: NA
j_call: TRBJ2-1
cdr3_nt: TGTGCCAGCAGCTTGGATGCCCCCTCCTACAATGAGCAGTTCTTC
cdr3_aa: CASSLDAPSYNEQFF